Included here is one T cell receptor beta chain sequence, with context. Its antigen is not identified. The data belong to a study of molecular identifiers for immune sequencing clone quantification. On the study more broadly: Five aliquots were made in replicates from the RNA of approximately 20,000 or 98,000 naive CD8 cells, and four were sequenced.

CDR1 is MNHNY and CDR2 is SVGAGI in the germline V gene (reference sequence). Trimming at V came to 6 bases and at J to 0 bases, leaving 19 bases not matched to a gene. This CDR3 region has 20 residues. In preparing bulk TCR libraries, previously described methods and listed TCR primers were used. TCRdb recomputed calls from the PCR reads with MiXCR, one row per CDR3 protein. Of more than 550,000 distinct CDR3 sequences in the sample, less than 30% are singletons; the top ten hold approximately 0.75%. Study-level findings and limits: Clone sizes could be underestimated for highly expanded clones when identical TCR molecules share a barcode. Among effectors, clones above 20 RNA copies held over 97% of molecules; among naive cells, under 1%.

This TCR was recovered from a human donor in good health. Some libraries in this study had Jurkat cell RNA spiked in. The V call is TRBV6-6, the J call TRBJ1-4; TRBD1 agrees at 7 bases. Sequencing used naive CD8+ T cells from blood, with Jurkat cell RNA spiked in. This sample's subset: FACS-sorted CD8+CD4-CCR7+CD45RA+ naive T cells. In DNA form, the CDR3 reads TGTGCCAGCAGCCTAGGTTGGGGACAGCTATTGGGGTCAACTAATGAAAAACTGTTTTTT. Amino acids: CASSLGWGQLLGSTNEKLFF.